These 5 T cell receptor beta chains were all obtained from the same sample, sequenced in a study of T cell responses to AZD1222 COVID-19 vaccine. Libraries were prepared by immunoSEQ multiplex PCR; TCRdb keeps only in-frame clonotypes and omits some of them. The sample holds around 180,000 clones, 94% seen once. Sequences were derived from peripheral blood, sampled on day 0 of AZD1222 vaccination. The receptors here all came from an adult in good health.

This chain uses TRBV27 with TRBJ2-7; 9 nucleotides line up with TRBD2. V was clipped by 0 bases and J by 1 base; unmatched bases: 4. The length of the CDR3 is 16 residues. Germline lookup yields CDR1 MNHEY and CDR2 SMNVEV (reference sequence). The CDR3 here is CASSLSGLAGSYEQYF. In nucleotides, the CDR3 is TGTGCCAGCAGTTTATCGGGGCTAGCGGGATCCTACGAGCAGTACTTC.

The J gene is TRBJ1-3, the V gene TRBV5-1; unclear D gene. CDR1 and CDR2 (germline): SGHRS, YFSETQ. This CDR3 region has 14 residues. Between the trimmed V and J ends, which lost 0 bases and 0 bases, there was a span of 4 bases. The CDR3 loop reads CASSLELSGNTIYF. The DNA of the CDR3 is TGCGCCAGCAGCTTGGAACTCTCTGGAAACACCATATATTTT.

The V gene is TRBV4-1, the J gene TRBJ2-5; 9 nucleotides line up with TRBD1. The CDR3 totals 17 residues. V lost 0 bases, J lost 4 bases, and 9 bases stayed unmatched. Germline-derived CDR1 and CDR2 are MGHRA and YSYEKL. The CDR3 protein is CASSQDLYGTGSETQYF. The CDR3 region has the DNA TGCGCCAGCAGCCAAGATTTATACGGGACAGGGTCAGAGACCCAGTACTTC.

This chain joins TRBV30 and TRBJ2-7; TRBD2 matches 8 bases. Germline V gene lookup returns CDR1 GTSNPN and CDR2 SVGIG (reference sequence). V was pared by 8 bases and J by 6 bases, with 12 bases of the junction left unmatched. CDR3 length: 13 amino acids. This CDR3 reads CAGGIAGRAEQYF. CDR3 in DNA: TGTGCCGGAGGAATAGCGGGAAGGGCCGAGCAGTACTTC.

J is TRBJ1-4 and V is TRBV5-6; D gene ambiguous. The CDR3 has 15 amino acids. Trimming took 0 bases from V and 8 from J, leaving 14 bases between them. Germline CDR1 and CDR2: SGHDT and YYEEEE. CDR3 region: CASSLAATVGEKLFF. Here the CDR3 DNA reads TGTGCCAGCAGCTTGGCCGCCACGGTTGGAGAAAAACTGTTTTTT.